This T cell receptor (beta chain) originates from a study of OX40 agonist ivuxolimab in advanced cancers. This CDR3 is built from 13 residues. Trimming took off 2 bases at V and 7 bases at J, with 9 bases between the two ends. The germline V gene has CDR1 ENHRY and CDR2 SYGVKD. Only one count was recorded for this clone. Here immunoSEQ multiplex PCR was the method, and the copy in TCRdb shows in-frame clones only, minus some. The sample comprises tens of thousands of clones, around 90% of which are singletons, and 9% to 10% rests with the top ten. Blood samples were obtained at baseline, cycle 4 day 1, and cycle 7 day 1.

The chain is built from TRBV10-3 and TRBJ1-5; tentatively, D is TRBD1 (5 bases). The specimen was CD4+ or CD8+ T cells sorted from blood, collected in a trial of the OX40 agonist ivuxolimab. The sequence was collected from an adult with an advanced solid tumor such as melanoma, head and neck, liver or kidney cancer. The CDR3 nucleotides are TGTGCCATCAGTGAGCAGGGAGAGCAGCCCCAGCATTTT. It specifies CAISEQGEQPQHF.